This T cell receptor (beta chain) was observed in a study of graft-versus-host responses after intestinal transplantation. Across the whole study: Recipients across the board were started on anti-thymocyte globulin induction, then kept on tacrolimus and steroids for around three years. Study-wide findings and caveats: Those patients showing graft-donor T cell macrochimerism displayed high graft-versus-host to host-versus-graft clonal ratios in allografts.

Worth noting for this clone: Its antigen is undetermined.

In germline, CDR1 is MNHEY, CDR2 SMNVEV (reference sequence). This CDR3 is built from 14 residues. V was trimmed by 2 bases and J by 0 bases, leaving 7 bases between them. Assay used: immunoSEQ multiplex PCR; TCRdb lists only in-frame clones, some missing. The table records 90,000 to 150,000 clones, roughly 91% of them present only once. The sequence was collected from a human donor who received an intestinal transplant. This chain uses TRBV27 with TRBJ1-1; D remains ambiguous. The sequencing here drew on unstimulated CD4+ T cells sorted from spleen or lymph node cells, taken before intestinal transplant. The CDR3 region has the DNA TGTGCCAGCAGTTTAAGACTGATGAACACTGAAGCTTTCTTT. As protein: CASSLRLMNTEAFF.